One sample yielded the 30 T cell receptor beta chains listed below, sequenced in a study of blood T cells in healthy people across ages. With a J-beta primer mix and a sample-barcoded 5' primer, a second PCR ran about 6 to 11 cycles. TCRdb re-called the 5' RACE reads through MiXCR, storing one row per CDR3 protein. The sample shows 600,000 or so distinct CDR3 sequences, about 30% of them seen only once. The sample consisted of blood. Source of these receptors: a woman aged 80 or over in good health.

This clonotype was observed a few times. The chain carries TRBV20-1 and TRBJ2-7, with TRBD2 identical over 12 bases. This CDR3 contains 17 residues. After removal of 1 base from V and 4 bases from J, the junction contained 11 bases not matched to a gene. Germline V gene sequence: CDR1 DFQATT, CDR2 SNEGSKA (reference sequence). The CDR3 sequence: CSARAPPSGGARYEQYF. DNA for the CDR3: TGCAGTGCTAGAGCCCCTCCTAGCGGGGGGGCCCGGTACGAGCAGTACTTC.

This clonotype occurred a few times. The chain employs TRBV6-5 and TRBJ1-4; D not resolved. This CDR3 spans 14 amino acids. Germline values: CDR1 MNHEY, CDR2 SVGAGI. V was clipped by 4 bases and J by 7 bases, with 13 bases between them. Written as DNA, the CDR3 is TGTGCCAGCAGTTTCGCGGGGAGAAGTGAAAAACTGTTTTTT. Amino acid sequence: CASSFAGRSEKLFF.

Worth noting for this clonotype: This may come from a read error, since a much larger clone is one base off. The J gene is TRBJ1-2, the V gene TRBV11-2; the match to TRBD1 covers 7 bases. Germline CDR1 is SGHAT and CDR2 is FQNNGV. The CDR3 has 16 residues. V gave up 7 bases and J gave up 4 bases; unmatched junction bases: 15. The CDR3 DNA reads TGTGCCAGCAACCGAACTTCCTTTCGGGACAGCTATGGCTACACCTTC. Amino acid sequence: CASNRTSFRDSYGYTF.

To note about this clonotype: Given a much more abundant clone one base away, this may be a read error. The CDR3 bases are TGTGCCAGCAGCGCTTCACAAACAGGGGGCAATGAGCAGTTCTTC. Translation: CASSASQTGGNEQFF. This chain links TRBV9 with TRBJ2-1; 8 bases line up with TRBD1. The V gene's germline CDR1 is SGDLS and CDR2 YYNGEE. V lost 3 bases and J lost 6; bases outside the gene matches: 8. The CDR3 totals 15 residues.

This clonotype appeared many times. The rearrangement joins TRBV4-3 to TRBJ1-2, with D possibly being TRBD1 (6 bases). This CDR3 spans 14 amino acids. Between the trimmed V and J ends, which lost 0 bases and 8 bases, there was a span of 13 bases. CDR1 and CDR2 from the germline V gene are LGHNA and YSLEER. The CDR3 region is CASSQDRGARGYTF. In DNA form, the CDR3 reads TGCGCCAGCAGCCAAGATCGGGGGGCGCGAGGCTACACCTTC.

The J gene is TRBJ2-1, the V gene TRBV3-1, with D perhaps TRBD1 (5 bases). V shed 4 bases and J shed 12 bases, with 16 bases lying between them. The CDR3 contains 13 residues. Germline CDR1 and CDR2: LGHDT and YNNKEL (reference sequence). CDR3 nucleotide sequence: TGTGCCAGCAGCCTTCGCCAGGGTCAGGTGCAGTTCTTC. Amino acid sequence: CASSLRQGQVQFF.

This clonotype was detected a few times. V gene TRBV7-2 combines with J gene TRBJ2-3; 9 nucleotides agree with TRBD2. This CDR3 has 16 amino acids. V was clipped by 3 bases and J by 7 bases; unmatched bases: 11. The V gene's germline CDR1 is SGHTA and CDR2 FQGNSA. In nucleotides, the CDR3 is TGTGCCAGCAGCTTGGCCGGCGGGGGGGGCGTATATACGCAGTATTTT. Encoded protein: CASSLAGGGGVYTQYF.

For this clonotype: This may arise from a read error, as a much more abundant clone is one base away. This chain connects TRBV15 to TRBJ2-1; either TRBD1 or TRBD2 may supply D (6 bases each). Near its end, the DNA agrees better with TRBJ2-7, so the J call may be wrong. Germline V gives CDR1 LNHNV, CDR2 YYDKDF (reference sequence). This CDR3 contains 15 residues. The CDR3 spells CATRRDISSYNEQYF. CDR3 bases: TGTGCCACCAGGCGGGACATTAGCTCCTACAATGAGCAGTACTTC.

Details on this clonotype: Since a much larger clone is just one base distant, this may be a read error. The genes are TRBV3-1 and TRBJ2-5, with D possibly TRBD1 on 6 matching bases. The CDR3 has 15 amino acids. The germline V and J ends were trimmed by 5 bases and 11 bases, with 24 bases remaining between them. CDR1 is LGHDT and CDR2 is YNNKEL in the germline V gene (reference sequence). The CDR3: CASSLGAPFYNEQYF. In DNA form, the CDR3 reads TGTGCCAGCAGCTTGGGGGCTCCTTTCTACAATGAGCAGTACTTC.

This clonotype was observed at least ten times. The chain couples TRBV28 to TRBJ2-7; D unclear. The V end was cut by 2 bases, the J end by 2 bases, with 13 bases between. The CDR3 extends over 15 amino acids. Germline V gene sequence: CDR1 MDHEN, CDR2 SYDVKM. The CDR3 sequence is CASSLPPTETYEQYF. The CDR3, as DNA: TGTGCCAGCAGTTTACCACCTACAGAGACCTACGAGCAGTACTTC. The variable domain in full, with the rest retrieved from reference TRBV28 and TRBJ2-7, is DVKVTQSSRYLVKRTGEKVFLECVQDMDHENMFWYRQDPGLGLRLIYFSYDVKMKEKGDIPEGYSVSREKKERFSLILESASTNQTSMYLCASSLPPTETYEQYFGPGTRLTVT.

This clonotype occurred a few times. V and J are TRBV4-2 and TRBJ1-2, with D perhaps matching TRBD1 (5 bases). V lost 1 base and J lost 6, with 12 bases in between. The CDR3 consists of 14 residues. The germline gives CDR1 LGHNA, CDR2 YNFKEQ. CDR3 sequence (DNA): TGTGCCAGCAGCCAAGGGGGCTATTGCGATGGCTACACCTTC. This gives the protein CASSQGGYCDGYTF.

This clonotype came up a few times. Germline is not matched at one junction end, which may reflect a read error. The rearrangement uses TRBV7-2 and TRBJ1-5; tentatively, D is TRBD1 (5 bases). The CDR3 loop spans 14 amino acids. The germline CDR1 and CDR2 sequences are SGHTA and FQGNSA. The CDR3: CASSLSRAGQSQHF. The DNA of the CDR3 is TGTGCCAGCAGCTTGTCCAGGGCTGGTCAGTCCCAGCATTTT.

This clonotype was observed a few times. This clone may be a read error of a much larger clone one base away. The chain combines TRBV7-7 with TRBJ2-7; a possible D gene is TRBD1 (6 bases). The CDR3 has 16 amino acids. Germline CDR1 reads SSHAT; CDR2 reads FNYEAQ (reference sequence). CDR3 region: CASSLEGTLGGLEQYF. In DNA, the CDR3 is TGTGCTAGCAGCTTAGAGGGAACCTTAGGGGGATTGGAGCAGTACTTC.

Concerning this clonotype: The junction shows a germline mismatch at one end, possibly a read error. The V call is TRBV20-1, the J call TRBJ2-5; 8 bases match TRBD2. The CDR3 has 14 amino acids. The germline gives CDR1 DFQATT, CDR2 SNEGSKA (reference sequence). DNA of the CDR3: TGCAGTACTAGAGCCAGCGGGGGAGCCTGGACCCAGTACTTC. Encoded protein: CSTRASGGAWTQYF.

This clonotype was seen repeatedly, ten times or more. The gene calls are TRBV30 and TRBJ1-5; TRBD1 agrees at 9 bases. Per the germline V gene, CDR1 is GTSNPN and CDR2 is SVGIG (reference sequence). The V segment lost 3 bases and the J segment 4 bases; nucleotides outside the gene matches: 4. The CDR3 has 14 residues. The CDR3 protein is CAWSGDRANQPQHF. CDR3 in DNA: TGTGCCTGGAGCGGGGACAGGGCTAATCAGCCCCAGCATTTT.

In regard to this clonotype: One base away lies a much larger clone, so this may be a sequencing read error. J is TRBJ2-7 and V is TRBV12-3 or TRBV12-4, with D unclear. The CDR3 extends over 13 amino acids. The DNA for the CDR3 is TGTGCCTGCAGTTTTAATGCCTTTGACGAGCAGTACTTC. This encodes CACSFNAFDEQYF.

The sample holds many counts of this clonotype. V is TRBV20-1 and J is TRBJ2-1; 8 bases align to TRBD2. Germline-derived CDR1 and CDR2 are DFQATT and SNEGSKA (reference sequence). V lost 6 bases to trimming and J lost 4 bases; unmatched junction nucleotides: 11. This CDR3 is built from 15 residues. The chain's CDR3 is CSAPPLAGQYNEQFF. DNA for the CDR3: TGCAGTGCCCCCCCGCTAGCGGGTCAGTACAATGAGCAGTTCTTC.

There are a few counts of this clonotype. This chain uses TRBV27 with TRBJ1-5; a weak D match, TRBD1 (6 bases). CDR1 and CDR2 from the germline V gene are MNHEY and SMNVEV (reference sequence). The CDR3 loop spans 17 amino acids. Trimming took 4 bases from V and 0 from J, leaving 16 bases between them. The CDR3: CASSSFRGGISNQPQHF. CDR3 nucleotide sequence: TGTGCCAGCAGTTCCTTCAGGGGAGGGATTAGCAATCAGCCCCAGCATTTT.

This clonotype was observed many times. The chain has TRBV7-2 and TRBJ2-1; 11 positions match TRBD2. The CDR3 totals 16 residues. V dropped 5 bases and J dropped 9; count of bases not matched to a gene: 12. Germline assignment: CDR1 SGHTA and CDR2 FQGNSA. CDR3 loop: CASSPGSGGAHGEQFF. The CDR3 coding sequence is TGTGCCAGCAGCCCCGGTAGCGGGGGGGCCCATGGTGAGCAGTTCTTC.

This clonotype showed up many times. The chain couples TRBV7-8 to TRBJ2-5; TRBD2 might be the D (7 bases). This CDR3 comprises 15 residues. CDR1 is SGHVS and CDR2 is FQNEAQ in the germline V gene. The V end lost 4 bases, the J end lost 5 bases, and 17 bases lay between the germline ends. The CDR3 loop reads CASSSRGGGGETQYF. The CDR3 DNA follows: TGTGCCAGCAGCTCGCGAGGAGGGGGAGGGGAGACCCAGTACTTC.

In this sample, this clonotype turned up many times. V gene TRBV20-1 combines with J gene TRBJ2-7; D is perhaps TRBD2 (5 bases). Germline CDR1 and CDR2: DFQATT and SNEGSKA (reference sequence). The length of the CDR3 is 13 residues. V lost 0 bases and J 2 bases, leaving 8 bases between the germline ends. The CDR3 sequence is CSARDPGTYEQYF. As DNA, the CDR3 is TGCAGTGCTAGAGATCCCGGGACCTACGAGCAGTACTTC.

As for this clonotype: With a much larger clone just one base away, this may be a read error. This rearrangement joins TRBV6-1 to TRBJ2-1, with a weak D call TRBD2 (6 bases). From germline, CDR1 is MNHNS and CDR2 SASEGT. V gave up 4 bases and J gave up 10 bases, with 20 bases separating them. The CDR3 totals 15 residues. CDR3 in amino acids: CASSVGGSLSYEQFF. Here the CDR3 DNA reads TGTGCCAGCAGTGTTGGAGGGTCCCTCTCCTACGAGCAGTTCTTC.

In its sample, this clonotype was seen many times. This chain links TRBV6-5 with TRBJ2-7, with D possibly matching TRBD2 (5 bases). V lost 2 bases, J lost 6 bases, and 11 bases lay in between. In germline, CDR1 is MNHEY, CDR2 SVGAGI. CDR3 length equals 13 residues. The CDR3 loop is CASSYGEGSEQYF. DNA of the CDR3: TGTGCCAGCAGTTACGGTGAGGGCAGCGAGCAGTACTTC.

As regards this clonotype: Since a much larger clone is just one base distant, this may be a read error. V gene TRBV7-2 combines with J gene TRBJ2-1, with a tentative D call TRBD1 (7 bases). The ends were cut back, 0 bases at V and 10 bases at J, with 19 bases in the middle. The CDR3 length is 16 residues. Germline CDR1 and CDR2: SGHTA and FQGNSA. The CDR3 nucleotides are TGTGCCAGCAGCTTAGCAGTAAGGCAGGGGGGAGACGAGCAGTTCTTC. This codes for CASSLAVRQGGDEQFF.

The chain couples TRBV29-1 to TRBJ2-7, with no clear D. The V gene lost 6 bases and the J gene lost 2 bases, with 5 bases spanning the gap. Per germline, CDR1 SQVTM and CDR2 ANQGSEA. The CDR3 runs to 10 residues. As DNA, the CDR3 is TGCAGCGTACTCACCTACGAGCAGTACTTC. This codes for CSVLTYEQYF.

CDR3: CASSLALGRNEAFF. CDR3 bases: TGTGCCAGCAGCTTAGCTCTAGGGAGGAATGAAGCTTTCTTT. The chain links TRBV7-8 to TRBJ1-1; D gene unclear. The CDR3 contains 14 residues. Per germline, CDR1 SGHVS and CDR2 FQNEAQ. V was clipped by 0 bases and J by 7 bases, with 12 bases between them.

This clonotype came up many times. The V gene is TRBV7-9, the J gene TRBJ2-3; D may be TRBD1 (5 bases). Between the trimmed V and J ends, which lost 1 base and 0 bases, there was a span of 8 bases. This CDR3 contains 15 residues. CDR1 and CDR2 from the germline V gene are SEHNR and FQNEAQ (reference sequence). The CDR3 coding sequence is TGTGCCAGCAGCTTAGGGACAACTAGCACAGATACGCAGTATTTT. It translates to CASSLGTTSTDTQYF. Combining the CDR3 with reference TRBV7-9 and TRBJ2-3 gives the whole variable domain DTGVSQNPRHKITKRGQNVTFRCDPISEHNRLYWYRQTLGQGPEFLTYFQNEAQLEKSRLLSDRFSAERPKGSFSTLEIQRTEQGDSAMYLCASSLGTTSTDTQYFGPGTRLTVL.

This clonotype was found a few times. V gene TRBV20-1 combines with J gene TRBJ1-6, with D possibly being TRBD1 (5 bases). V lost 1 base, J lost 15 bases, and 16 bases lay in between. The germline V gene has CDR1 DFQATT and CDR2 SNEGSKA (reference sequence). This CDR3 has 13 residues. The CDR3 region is CSARAPTGLLLHF. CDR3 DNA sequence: TGCAGTGCTAGAGCACCTACAGGTCTCCTCCTCCACTTT.

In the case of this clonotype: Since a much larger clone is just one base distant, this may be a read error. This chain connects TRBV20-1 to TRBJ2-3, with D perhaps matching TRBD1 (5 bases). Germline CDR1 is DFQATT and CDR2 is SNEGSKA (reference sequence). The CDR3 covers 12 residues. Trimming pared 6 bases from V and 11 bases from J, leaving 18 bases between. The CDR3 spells CSADGRRQGQYF. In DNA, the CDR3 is TGCAGTGCCGACGGTCGGCGCCAGGGGCAGTATTTT.

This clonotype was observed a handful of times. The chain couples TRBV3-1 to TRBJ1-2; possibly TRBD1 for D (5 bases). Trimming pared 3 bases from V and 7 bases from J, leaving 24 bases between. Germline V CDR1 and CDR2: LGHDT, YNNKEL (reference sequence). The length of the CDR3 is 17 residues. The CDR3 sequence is CASSHSISTAPKGGYTF. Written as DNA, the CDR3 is TGTGCCAGCAGCCATTCTATCTCGACAGCCCCGAAGGGTGGCTACACCTTC. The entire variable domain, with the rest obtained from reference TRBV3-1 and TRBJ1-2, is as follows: DTAVSQTPKYLVTQMGNDKSIKCEQNLGHDTMYWYKQDSKKFLKIMFSYNNKELIINETVPNRFSPKSPDKAHLNLHINSLELGDSAVYFCASSHSISTAPKGGYTFGSGTRLTVV.